The rows below give T cell receptor beta chains drawn from one sample of a study of cytomegalovirus exposure and HLA in healthy donors. The protocol was immunoSEQ multiplex PCR, while the TCRdb copy is restricted to in-frame clones and leaves out a portion. This sample has about 140,000 clones; 79% occur once, and the top ten carry just under 1%. Specimen: PBMCs. These receptors were taken from a man aged 18 to 29 in good health and CMV-seronegative. Each CDR3 is given with its conserved first and last residue. The order of the fields is V gene, D gene, J gene, clone size, CDR3 DNA, CDR3 protein. The D gene is left open where the match is weak. Clone size is not always given. Where it is, it says once, few, many or a class for expanded clones.

TRBV5-5	TRBD1	TRBJ1-5	-	TGTGCCAGCAGCTGGGGACAGGGGGCGCGGGAAGGCAATCAGCCCCAGCATTTT	CASSWGQGAREGNQPQHF
TRBV19	-	TRBJ2-7	-	TGTGCCAGTAAAGACCTAGGCAGCTCCTACGAGCAGTACTTC	CASKDLGSSYEQYF
TRBV4-1	-	TRBJ2-1	few	TGCGCCAGCAGCCAAGGATTAAGAGGGTATGAGCAGTTCTTC	CASSQGLRGYEQFF
TRBV2	-	TRBJ1-2	-	TGTGCCAGCACCTCATTGGGGCGTGGCTACACCTTC	CASTSLGRGYTF
TRBV6-1	-	TRBJ2-7	-	TGTGCCAGCAGTGAAAGGCAGGACTCCTACGAGCAGTACTTC	CASSERQDSYEQYF
TRBV5-1	-	TRBJ2-1	-	TGCGCCAGCAGCCCACTTAGGGGCAGCCACTACAATGAGCAGTTCTTC	CASSPLRGSHYNEQFF
TRBV5-1	TRBD2	TRBJ2-7	-	TGCGCCAGCAGCTCGCCTAGCGGGGGATTTACATACGAGCAGTACTTC	CASSSPSGGFTYEQYF
TRBV4-1	-	TRBJ1-6	-	TGCGCCAGCAGCCAAGATTACAGCAAGAATTCACCCCTCCACTTT	CASSQDYSKNSPLHF
TRBV6-5	-	TRBJ1-2	-	TGTGCCAGCAGTTTAGGAGGTCGAGGGTTAGGTGGCTACACCTTC	CASSLGGRGLGGYTF
TRBV11-2	TRBD1	TRBJ2-1	-	TGTGCCAGCAGCTCACCGGGACAGGGGGGAAATGAGCAGTTCTTC	CASSSPGQGGNEQFF
TRBV9	-	TRBJ2-3	-	TGTGCCAGCAGCCCCCAAAGCGGAGATCTCACAGATACGCAGTATTTT	CASSPQSGDLTDTQYF
TRBV7-6	TRBD1	TRBJ1-4	few	TGTGCCAGCAGCTCGACAGGGGGTTCAACTAATGAAAAACTGTTTTTT	CASSSTGGSTNEKLFF
TRBV6-5	-	TRBJ1-2	-	TGTGCCAGCAGTCTAGGAGGTGTCTATGGCTACACCTTC	CASSLGGVYGYTF
TRBV6-6	-	TRBJ2-7	-	TGTGCCAGCAGTTTAGAGACAGGAGCGATCTACGAGCAGTACTTC	CASSLETGAIYEQYF
TRBV10-3	-	TRBJ2-1	-	TGTGCCATCAGTGCCTGGCAGGGAGGCAATGAGCAGTTCTTC	CAISAWQGGNEQFF
TRBV2	TRBD2	TRBJ2-7	-	TGTGCCAGCAGGGAGCGGGGGGGAGCCTACGAGCAGTACTTC	CASRERGGAYEQYF
TRBV5-1	-	TRBJ1-1	once	TGCGCCAGCAGCTTGGGGGTAGCCACTGAAGCTTTCTTT	CASSLGVATEAFF
TRBV9	-	TRBJ2-1	-	TGTGCCAGCAGCCCCTCCACAGTCTCCTACAATGAGCAGTTCTTC	CASSPSTVSYNEQFF
TRBV9	TRBD1	TRBJ1-3	-	TGTGCCAGCAGCGTAGTGACAGGGAACACCATATATTTT	CASSVVTGNTIYF
TRBV5-4	-	TRBJ2-1	few	TGTGCCAGCAGCCGTAGCAAGGAGCAGTTCTTC	CASSRSKEQFF
TRBV9	-	TRBJ1-1	-	TGTGCCAGCAGCCCCCGAGGGAGGACTGAAGCTTTCTTT	CASSPRGRTEAFF
TRBV21-1	-	TRBJ2-7	-	TGTGCCAGCAGCTCTCGACAGGGGGCCTACGAGCAGTACTTC	CASSSRQGAYEQYF
TRBV5-4	-	TRBJ1-6	once	TGTGCCAGCAGCTCAGAACAGGGCTATTCACCCCTCCACTTT	CASSSEQGYSPLHF
TRBV29-1	TRBD1	TRBJ2-7	-	TGCAGCTCACCCTCACAGGGGAACGAGCAGTACTTC	CSSPSQGNEQYF
TRBV30	TRBD1	TRBJ1-5	-	TGTGCCTGGACCCCCGGGACAGGGAATCAGCCCCAGCATTTT	CAWTPGTGNQPQHF
TRBV19	TRBD2	TRBJ2-7	-	TGTGCCAGTAGTCCCTGGACTAGCGGGGGCACCAACTACGAGCAGTACTTC	CASSPWTSGGTNYEQYF
TRBV6-6	-	TRBJ1-5	few	TGTGCCAGCAGTTCCGAGGACATGAATCTTCAGCCCCAGCATTTT	CASSSEDMNLQPQHF
TRBV4-3	-	TRBJ1-1	-	TGCGCCAGCAGCCAAGTCGGCGGTGGCTCGTGGGCTGAAGCTTTCTTT	CASSQVGGGSWAEAFF
TRBV15	-	TRBJ1-4	-	TGTGCCACCAGCCCTGTCGGCAGGGCTAATGAAAAACTGTTTTTT	CATSPVGRANEKLFF
TRBV6-6	TRBD1	TRBJ1-1	-	TGTGCCAGCAGTTACGAGACAGGGCACACTGAAGCTTTCTTT	CASSYETGHTEAFF
TRBV7-2	-	TRBJ1-6	-	TGTGCCAGCAGCTCGGGGTTAAGCTCCTATAATTCACCCCTCCACTTT	CASSSGLSSYNSPLHF
TRBV5-1	-	TRBJ1-1	-	TGCGCCAGCAGCCCCTGGGGGGGGCCGGAAGGCACTGAAGCTTTCTTT	CASSPWGGPEGTEAFF
TRBV11-2	-	TRBJ1-1	few	TGTGCCAGCAACAAACAACAGGGGAACACTGAAGCTTTCTTT	CASNKQQGNTEAFF
TRBV6-5	-	TRBJ2-7	-	TGTGCCAGCAGGGCAACCGGGATCTCCTACGAGCAGTACTTC	CASRATGISYEQYF
TRBV9	-	TRBJ1-3	-	TGTGCCAGCTCCACTATGCTCTCCTCTGGAAACACCATATATTTT	CASSTMLSSGNTIYF
TRBV7-9	-	TRBJ1-4	few	TGTGCCAGCAGCTTGGGTTGGGAGAATGAAAAACTGTTTTTT	CASSLGWENEKLFF
TRBV19	TRBD1	TRBJ2-1	-	TGTGCCAGTAGTAAACAGGGGGCATCCAATGAGCAGTTCTTC	CASSKQGASNEQFF
TRBV5-1	TRBD2	TRBJ2-1	-	TGCGCCAGCAGCTTTTCGGGAGGGTGGGATGAGCAGTTCTTC	CASSFSGGWDEQFF
TRBV11-2	-	TRBJ1-2	-	TGTGCCAGCAGCTTAGATGGCAGGAACTATGGCTACACCTTC	CASSLDGRNYGYTF
TRBV6-6	TRBD1	TRBJ2-7	-	TGTGCCAGCAGTAAAACAGGGGTCGGCTCCTACGAGCAGTACTTC	CASSKTGVGSYEQYF
TRBV18	-	TRBJ2-7	-	TGTGCCAGCTCATACGAGTACGAGCAGTACTTC	CASSYEYEQYF
TRBV7-9	TRBD2	TRBJ2-1	once	TGTTCCAGCAGCTTAGTACCGGGGGGGAAAGACAATGAGCAGTTCTTC	CSSSLVPGGKDNEQFF
TRBV6-1	-	TRBJ1-4	few	TGTGCCAGCAGTGTCTTTCGGACAAATGAAAAACTGTTTTTT	CASSVFRTNEKLFF
TRBV2	TRBD1	TRBJ1-2	-	TGTGCCAGCAGGCAACAGGGGGCCAACTATGGCTACACCTTC	CASRQQGANYGYTF
TRBV29-1	TRBD1	TRBJ1-2	-	TGCAGCGTTGAAGTGCGACAGGGGATTAACTATGGCTACACCTTC	CSVEVRQGINYGYTF
TRBV2	-	TRBJ2-1	-	TGTGCCAGCAGTGAGAGCAGGGGTCCGAGGTCCTACAATGAGCAGTTCTTC	CASSESRGPRSYNEQFF
TRBV5-4	-	TRBJ1-4	-	TGTGCCAGCAGCTTGGCCGAGATGGCTAATGAAAAACTGTTTTTT	CASSLAEMANEKLFF
TRBV30	-	TRBJ1-3	once	TGTGCCTGGAGCGCAGGATACTCTGGAAACACCATATATTTT	CAWSAGYSGNTIYF
TRBV5-1	-	TRBJ2-7	-	TGCGCCAGCAGCTTGTCGGGACTGGGACCCTACGAGCAGTACTTC	CASSLSGLGPYEQYF
TRBV29-1	-	TRBJ1-4	-	TGCAGCGTTGAGGGGGAGGGTAATGAAAAACTGTTTTTT	CSVEGEGNEKLFF
TRBV6-1	-	TRBJ1-1	-	TGTGCCAGCAGTCAGCGGGGAGGCAACACTGAAGCTTTCTTT	CASSQRGGNTEAFF
TRBV11-2	-	TRBJ1-1	-	TGTGCCAGTAAAGGGGGGGTGAACACTGAAGCTTTCTTT	CASKGGVNTEAFF
TRBV7-2	-	TRBJ2-2	-	TGTGCCAGCAGCCTCGACTCCACTTTGACCGGGGAGCTGTTTTTT	CASSLDSTLTGELFF
TRBV25-1	-	TRBJ2-1	-	TGTGCCAGCAGTGATCCGGACTGGTACAATGAGCAGTTCTTC	CASSDPDWYNEQFF
TRBV7-2	TRBD1	TRBJ1-6	-	TGTGCCAGCAGCCTGAGGGACAGGGTCAATTCACCCCTCCACTTT	CASSLRDRVNSPLHF
TRBV6-5	-	TRBJ1-5	few	TGTGCCAGCTCTGACACATACAATCAGCCCCAGCATTTT	CASSDTYNQPQHF
TRBV19	TRBD1	TRBJ2-3	-	TGTGCCAGTAGTCTTACACTAGGACAGGGTGCGTATACGCAGTATTTT	CASSLTLGQGAYTQYF